The next 18 T cell receptor beta chains were all read from a single sample in a study of blood T cell repertoires in COVID-19 (dated by TCRdb to 2020 to 2022). The method behind the library was the immunoSEQ multiplex PCR assay. The immuneACCESS repertoire file appears here via TCRdb, limited to in-frame rearrangements. These files lack a portion of the clones; in checked studies, under half of the deficit traces to unresolved V genes, and the cause of the others is not known. Here the sample has about 300,000 clones; 87% occur a single time. The ten largest account for 5.5% to 6% of the sample. Sequenced input: PBMCs or T cells enriched from blood (not recorded which). The source is a woman in her twenties or thirties who had recovered from COVID-19.

V usage is TRBV7-2 and J usage is TRBJ1-4; D might be TRBD1 (5 bases). This CDR3 is 15 amino acids long. Trimming took off 7 bases at V and 1 base at J, with 13 bases between the two ends. Germline CDR1 and CDR2: SGHTA and FQGNSA. As DNA, the CDR3 is TGTGCCAGCAAAAGACGACAGCAAACTAATGAAAAACTGTTTTTT. Its translation: CASKRRQQTNEKLFF.

The genes are TRBV19 and TRBJ1-4, with TRBD1 matching over 9 bases. J was trimmed by 5 bases and V by 4 bases; bases with no gene match: 5. The CDR3 is made up of 15 amino acids. The germline V gene has CDR1 LNHDA and CDR2 SQIVND (reference sequence). CDR3 residues: CASSRPGQGNEKLFF. As DNA, the CDR3 is TGTGCCAGTAGTAGGCCGGGACAGGGCAATGAAAAACTGTTTTTT.

The gene calls are TRBV2 and TRBJ1-5, with 10 bases identical to TRBD1. The germline CDR1 and CDR2 sequences are SNHLY and FYNNEI. J lost 6 bases, V lost 1 base, and 3 bases had no gene match. This CDR3 comprises 15 residues. The CDR3 region has the DNA TGTGCCAGCAGTGAAGAGACAGGGGGCAGTCAGCCCCAGCATTTT. Translating gives CASSEETGGSQPQHF.

This sequence joins TRBV10-3 and TRBJ2-1; D unresolved. Between the trimmed V and J ends, which lost 2 bases and 0 bases, there was a span of 11 bases. Per germline, CDR1 ENHRY and CDR2 SYGVKD. This CDR3 is built from 16 residues. CDR3 coding DNA: TGTGCCATCAGTGAGCCCGCTAAGAGCTCCTACAATGAGCAGTTCTTC. It specifies CAISEPAKSSYNEQFF.

The V call is TRBV6-4, the J call TRBJ1-6; the D is unclear. CDR3 length equals 15 residues. Germline V gives CDR1 MRHNA, CDR2 SNTAGT. Trimming took 3 bases from V and 10 from J, leaving 16 bases between them. CDR3 nucleotide sequence: TGTGCCAGCAGTGAGTCCGGGATGATCAAATCACCCCTCCACTTT. Its protein product is CASSESGMIKSPLHF.

The chain couples TRBV2 to TRBJ2-3; the D is unclear. The CDR3 has 13 residues. Germline loops: CDR1 SNHLY, CDR2 FYNNEI. Trimming stripped 5 bases from V and 1 base from J, with 7 bases between. The CDR3 here is CASSPERTDTQYF. For the CDR3, the DNA is TGTGCCAGCAGTCCCGAGCGCACAGATACGCAGTATTTT.

The chain carries TRBV9 and TRBJ2-1, with TRBD1 matching 7 bases. From germline, CDR1 is SGDLS and CDR2 YYNGEE. The V gene end was trimmed by 0 bases and the J gene end by 7 bases; junction bases not matched to a gene: 4. The CDR3 sequence is 14 residues long. CDR3 in DNA: TGTGCCAGCAGCGTAGGAGGGGGCTTGAATGAGCAGTTCTTC. This encodes CASSVGGGLNEQFF.

The table lists this clone with a few counts. The chain joins TRBV29-1 to TRBJ1-1; TRBD1 matches at 10 bases. V dropped 4 bases and J dropped 3; count of bases not matched to a gene: 8. There are 15 residues in the CDR3. Per the germline V gene, CDR1 is SQVTM and CDR2 is ANQGSEA. The CDR3 here is CSVGDRGRGDTEAFF. The CDR3 bases are TGCAGCGTTGGCGACAGGGGGCGGGGGGACACTGAAGCTTTCTTT.

V usage is TRBV11-2 and J usage is TRBJ1-4; 7 bases fit TRBD1. With V trimmed by 1 base and J by 8 bases, 7 bases remained unmatched. CDR3 length equals 15 residues. Germline V lookup: CDR1 SGHAT, CDR2 FQNNGV. This chain's CDR3 is CASSLGQGRGEKLFF. The CDR3 DNA follows: TGTGCCAGCAGCTTAGGACAGGGAAGAGGGGAAAAACTGTTTTTT.

The sample holds one count of this clone. The V and J genes are TRBV6-2 or TRBV6-3 and TRBJ2-5; 7 bases are a match to TRBD2. Germline trimming cut 4 bases from V and 4 bases from J; bases unmatched to any gene: 3. The CDR3 is 13 residues long. Germline V CDR1 and CDR2: MNHEY, SVGEGT. CDR3 residues: CASSSGGVETQYF. CDR3 coding DNA: TGTGCCAGCAGTTCGGGGGGAGTAGAGACCCAGTACTTC.

This sequence joins TRBV3-1 (or the pseudogene TRBV3-2) and TRBJ1-3; TRBD1 agrees at 9 bases. The CDR3 sequence is 17 residues long. Trimming removed 1 base from V and 2 bases from J; junction bases left unmatched: 6. Germline V gene sequence: CDR1 LGHDT, CDR2 YNNKEL (reference sequence). The CDR3 loop is CASSQGTGTGPGNTIYF. The CDR3 region has the DNA TGTGCCAGCAGCCAAGGGACGGGGACAGGGCCTGGAAACACCATATATTTT.

The genes are TRBV7-9 and TRBJ1-2; D call uncertain. V dropped 5 bases and J dropped 8 bases, with 15 bases sitting between them. Germline V gene lookup returns CDR1 SEHNR and CDR2 FQNEAQ (reference sequence). The CDR3 has 13 residues. The CDR3 loop is CASSPPTAGGYTF. As DNA, the CDR3 is TGTGCCAGCAGCCCTCCCACAGCAGGCGGCTACACCTTC.

V usage is TRBV2 and J usage is TRBJ2-1, with D unclear. CDR3 length: 12 residues. Germline V gene sequence: CDR1 SNHLY, CDR2 FYNNEI. V lost 6 bases and J lost 7, with 10 bases in between. CDR3 residues: CASRAGGNEQFF. The CDR3 coding sequence is TGTGCCAGCAGGGCAGGTGGGAATGAGCAGTTCTTC.

The chain links TRBV3-1 (or the pseudogene TRBV3-2) to TRBJ2-6; possibly TRBD1 for D (6 bases). The germline CDR1 and CDR2 sequences are LGHDT and YNNKEL (reference sequence). Trimming took 3 bases from V and 1 from J, leaving 10 bases between them. The CDR3 is made up of 16 amino acids. As DNA, the CDR3 is TGTGCCAGCAGCCAGTTAACAGGGTCTGGGGCCAACGTCCTGACTTTC. This translates into CASSQLTGSGANVLTF.

This clone was detected once. The chain uses TRBV5-1 and TRBJ2-3; 10 positions match TRBD2. Per germline, CDR1 SGHRS and CDR2 YFSETQ. Losses at the gene ends were 0 bases for V and 4 bases for J; bases not matched to a gene: 5. The CDR3 contains 16 residues. As DNA, the CDR3 is TGCGCCAGCAGCTTGGCAACTAGCGGGGCGGCAGATACGCAGTATTTT. Protein product: CASSLATSGAADTQYF.

The chain combines TRBV5-1 with TRBJ1-2, with TRBD1 as a possible D gene (5 bases). Trimming removed 5 bases from V and 3 bases from J, with 14 bases in between. Germline V lookup: CDR1 SGHRS, CDR2 YFSETQ. The CDR3 sequence is 14 residues long. The CDR3 bases are TGCGCCAGCAGACCGGGGGTTATAGACTATGGCTACACCTTC. Amino acid sequence: CASRPGVIDYGYTF.

This clone came up once. The chain uses TRBV5-6 and TRBJ2-3; 7 nucleotides align to TRBD1. V lost 0 bases, J lost 7 bases, and 5 bases stayed unmatched. There are 14 residues in the CDR3. Germline V gene lookup returns CDR1 SGHDT and CDR2 YYEEEE. CDR3 sequence (DNA): TGTGCCAGCAGCTTGGTAGGGGGCGAAAATACGCAGTATTTT. Residues: CASSLVGGENTQYF.

This chain joins TRBV5-6 and TRBJ2-3, with no clear D. V was cut by 7 bases and J by 2 bases, with 14 bases left in between. This CDR3 is built from 14 residues. Germline V CDR1 and CDR2: SGHDT, YYEEEE. The chain's CDR3 is CASLRWATTDTQYF. The CDR3, as DNA: TGTGCCAGCCTTCGATGGGCGACCACAGATACGCAGTATTTT.